This TCR beta chain originates from a study of cytomegalovirus exposure and HLA in healthy donors. Findings and caveats of the study: TRBV6-2, TRBV6-3 and some other V segments were excluded as indistinguishable.

The CDR3 totals 15 residues. The germline CDR1 and CDR2 sequences are MGHRA and YSYEKL. With V trimmed by 4 bases and J by 0 bases, 6 bases remained unmatched. This clone was counted once. Its antigen is not identified. It was with 60 Vbeta and 13 Jbeta primers that the PCR ran. Using immunoSEQ multiplex PCR, the repertoire was profiled, and TCRdb retains in-frame clones only, with some absent. The sample yields about 140,000 clones, 70% to 75% seen once. The sequencing sample was made of PBMCs. The receptor comes from a human donor in good health. V gene TRBV4-1 combines with J gene TRBJ2-7, with 7 bases aligning to TRBD1. CDR3 nucleotides: TGCGCCAGCAGCCTAACGGACAGGAGCTCCTACGAGCAGTACTTC. Translated: CASSLTDRSSYEQYF.